A single T cell receptor (beta chain) is shown here with its context. Its antigen remains unidentified. These data belong to a study of metastatic and nonmetastatic thyroid tumors. About the study: Across peripheral blood and tumor or nodule tissue samples taken from malignant and benign thyroid patients, the repertoires were compared with one another.

As originally analysed: Construction of a distant-metastasis classifier for papillary thyroid cancer relied on CDR3 differences across clinicopathological groups. TCRdb re-clonotyped the PCR reads through MiXCR. The V and J calls and clone size come from TCRdb's table, not from the authors' own analysis. The sample shows over 14,000 clones, around 4% of them seen only once. The CDR3 consists of 14 residues. Germline V gene sequence: CDR1 LGHDT, CDR2 YNNKEL (reference sequence). V was pared by 5 bases and J by 0 bases, with 7 bases between. Study results and caveats: Malignant thyroid tumors reportedly had TCR beta diversity that was significantly higher than in benign nodules, in blood and tumor.

Not a single patient had been given any form of treatment at any point before undergoing thyroid surgery. This sequence originates from a female donor with papillary thyroid cancer or a benign thyroid nodule (not recorded which). Some clones in this sample may be carry-over from other donors' samples. V gene TRBV3-1 combines with J gene TRBJ1-4; D remains unclear. What was sequenced was tumor tissue. The CDR3 loop is CASSDFATNEKLFF. The CDR3 region has the DNA TGTGCCAGCAGCGACTTTGCAACTAATGAAAAACTGTTTTTT.